Each of the 25 T cell receptor beta chains below was sequenced from the same sample in a study of beta chain features in type 1 diabetes. Since all of the isolated RNA was reverse transcribed, expressed TCRB transcripts were what got sequenced. Some clones are missing from TCRdb's copy, which holds only in-frame ones; the method was immunoSEQ multiplex PCR. Of about 360,000 clones in the sample, about 12% were seen once. Source material: naive CD4+ T cells from blood. The receptors derive from a man younger than 30 in good health.

The chain is built from TRBV5-1 and TRBJ2-7; 7 nucleotides match TRBD2. The CDR3 covers 16 residues. With 1 base clipped from V and 2 bases from J, the junction kept 9 bases outside the gene matches. Per germline, CDR1 SGHRS and CDR2 YFSETQ. The CDR3 sequence is CASSLRPGGPAYEQYF. The CDR3 DNA reads TGCGCCAGCAGCTTGCGACCGGGGGGTCCGGCCTACGAGCAGTACTTC.

This clone was seen more than once but under ten times. The CDR3 sequence is CATSRGQFQGGQPQHF. The DNA of the CDR3 is TGTGCCACCAGCAGAGGCCAATTCCAGGGAGGTCAGCCCCAGCATTTT. The chain links TRBV15 to TRBJ1-5, with D perhaps TRBD1 (5 bases). This CDR3 has 16 residues. Germline V gene data show CDR1 as LNHNV and CDR2 as YYDKDF (reference sequence). V was cut by 1 base and J by 6 bases, with 16 bases left in between. Looking up the rest from reference TRBV15 and TRBJ1-5 gives the full variable domain: DAMVIQNPRYQVTQFGKPVTLSCSQTLNHNVMYWYQQKSSQAPKLLFHYYDKDFNNEADTPDNFQSRRPNTSFCFLDIRSPGLGDTAMYLCATSRGQFQGGQPQHFGDGTRLSIL.

There are a few counts of this clone. The gene calls are TRBV28 and TRBJ2-7; tentatively, D is TRBD1 (7 bases). The germline gives CDR1 MDHEN, CDR2 SYDVKM. CDR3 length: 15 residues. V was trimmed by 5 bases and J by 2 bases, leaving 16 bases between them. Written as DNA, the CDR3 is TGTGCCAGCAGTCGGGCGGGACAGCGGACCTACGAGCAGTACTTC. As protein: CASSRAGQRTYEQYF.

In this sample, this clone turned up a few times. The chain combines TRBV27 with TRBJ2-2, with 7 bases that match TRBD2. V trimming: 1 base; J trimming: 8 bases; junction bases outside the gene matches: 10. Germline V gene sequence: CDR1 MNHEY, CDR2 SMNVEV (reference sequence). This CDR3 comprises 16 residues. The CDR3 DNA reads as TGTGCCAGCAGTTTATTTTCTTCGGGGCGGGAGGGGGAGCTGTTTTTT. It codes for CASSLFSSGREGELFF.

The chain joins TRBV6-5 to TRBJ2-7, with 7 bases lining up with TRBD1. Losses at the gene ends were 5 bases for V and 3 bases for J; bases not matched to a gene: 7. Germline V lookup: CDR1 MNHEY, CDR2 SVGAGI. The CDR3 runs 14 residues. The chain's CDR3 is CASSRQDRDYEQYF. In nucleotides, the CDR3 is TGTGCCAGCAGTCGTCAAGACAGGGACTACGAGCAGTACTTC.

The rearrangement joins TRBV19 to TRBJ2-6; 11 bases map to TRBD1. CDR3 length: 17 residues. V dropped 6 bases and J dropped 2; count of bases not matched to a gene: 6. Germline V CDR1 and CDR2: LNHDA, SQIVND (reference sequence). The CDR3 DNA is TGTGCCAGTAGCCCCGGACAGGGGGCGGCTGGGGCCAACGTCCTGACTTTC. Protein sequence: CASSPGQGAAGANVLTF. The full variable domain, in which reference TRBV19 and TRBJ2-6 provide the parts outside the CDR3, is DGGITQSPKYLFRKEGQNVTLSCEQNLNHDAMYWYRQDPGQGLRLIYYSQIVNDFQKGDIAEGYSVSREKKESFPLTVTSAQKNPTAFYLCASSPGQGAAGANVLTFGAGSRLTVL.

The rearrangement joins TRBV4-2 to TRBJ2-5; tentative D call: TRBD2 (6 bases). The germline gives CDR1 LGHNA, CDR2 YNFKEQ. The ends were cut back, 1 base at V and 4 bases at J, with 10 bases in the middle. The CDR3 covers 14 residues. CDR3 residues: CASSQGLGGETQYF. CDR3 DNA: TGTGCCAGCAGCCAAGGACTGGGGGGAGAGACCCAGTACTTC.

This clone was seen only a few times. This chain joins TRBV7-2 and TRBJ1-1; tentatively, D is TRBD1 (6 bases). The germline V gene has CDR1 SGHTA and CDR2 FQGNSA. CDR3 length equals 15 residues. Trimming took 4 bases from V and 4 from J, leaving 16 bases between them. In DNA, the CDR3 is TGTGCCAGCAGCTCTATGACAGGTACGGGCACTGAAGCTTTCTTT. Translation: CASSSMTGTGTEAFF. The full variable domain, completed using reference TRBV7-2 and TRBJ1-1, is GAGVSQSPSNKVTEKGKDVELRCDPISGHTALYWYRQSLGQGLEFLIYFQGNSAPDKSGLPSDRFSAERTGGSVSTLTIQRTQQEDSAVYLCASSSMTGTGTEAFFGQGTRLTVV.

The V gene is TRBV27, the J gene TRBJ2-7, with 7 bases lining up with TRBD1. The CDR3 runs to 14 residues. V trimming: 6 bases; J trimming: 3 bases; junction bases outside the gene matches: 8. Per the germline V gene, CDR1 is MNHEY and CDR2 is SMNVEV (reference sequence). The CDR3 DNA reads TGTGCCAGCAGGGAACAGGGGAGATTCTACGAGCAGTACTTC. Amino acid sequence: CASREQGRFYEQYF.

V is TRBV28 and J is TRBJ1-2; D ambiguous. This CDR3 spans 12 amino acids. Germline V gene lookup returns CDR1 MDHEN and CDR2 SYDVKM. V gave up 10 bases and J gave up 1 base, with 10 bases separating them. The CDR3 DNA reads TGTGCCACCGGAGCCCTTAACTATGGCTACACCTTC. Translating gives CATGALNYGYTF.

This rearrangement joins TRBV9 to TRBJ2-7, with a weak D call TRBD2 (5 bases). The CDR3 contains 13 residues. V was clipped by 0 bases and J by 3 bases, with 7 bases between them. The V gene's germline CDR1 is SGDLS and CDR2 YYNGEE. In DNA, the CDR3 is TGTGCCAGCAGCGTAGGAGGGAACTACGAGCAGTACTTC. It yields the protein CASSVGGNYEQYF.

This clone was recorded a few times. The rearrangement joins TRBV5-1 to TRBJ2-7; 9 bases match TRBD2. This CDR3 is built from 17 residues. The germline gives CDR1 SGHRS, CDR2 YFSETQ. The ends lost 3 bases at V and 7 bases at J; junction bases unmatched: 17. CDR3 amino acids: CASSSPPGTSRVLEQYF. CDR3 in DNA: TGCGCCAGCAGCTCCCCCCCCGGGACTAGCAGGGTCTTGGAGCAGTACTTC.

A few counts support this clone. V gene TRBV30 combines with J gene TRBJ1-6, with D possibly matching TRBD1 (5 bases). Per germline, CDR1 GTSNPN and CDR2 SVGIG (reference sequence). Trimming cost V 3 bases and J 4 bases, with 7 bases left between them. The CDR3 is 13 residues long. CDR3 nucleotides: TGTGCCTGGAGGCCAGGGTATAATTCACCCCTCCACTTT. Amino acid sequence: CAWRPGYNSPLHF.

The chain links TRBV28 to TRBJ2-5; D unclear. The CDR3 is 15 residues long. Germline assignment: CDR1 MDHEN and CDR2 SYDVKM. V lost 2 bases, J lost 0 bases, and 10 bases lay in between. The DNA for the CDR3 is TGTGCCAGCAGTTTAAAGCTCCTGTACCAAGAGACCCAGTACTTC. It codes for CASSLKLLYQETQYF.

The chain couples TRBV28 to TRBJ2-1, with 9 bases fitting TRBD2. In germline, CDR1 is MDHEN, CDR2 SYDVKM. V shed 3 bases, J shed 7 bases, and the junction held 7 bases outside the gene matches. The CDR3 runs to 15 residues. CDR3 in amino acids: CASSFIAGAANEQFF. The CDR3 DNA follows: TGTGCCAGCAGTTTTATAGCGGGAGCGGCTAATGAGCAGTTCTTC.

The sample holds a few counts of this clone. This chain connects TRBV7-3 to TRBJ2-1; 7 nucleotides agree with TRBD2. Germline CDR1 and CDR2: SGHTA and FQGTGA. The CDR3 totals 16 residues. J lost 6 bases, V lost 5 bases, and 13 bases had no gene match. CDR3 loop: CASSPTGTGGSNEQFF. In DNA, the CDR3 is TGTGCCAGCAGCCCCACCGGGACGGGAGGTAGCAATGAGCAGTTCTTC. The variable domain in full, completed from reference TRBV7-3 and TRBJ2-1, reads GAGVSQTPSNKVTEKGKYVELRCDPISGHTALYWYRQSLGQGPEFLIYFQGTGAADDSGLPNDRFFAVRPEGSVSTLKIQRTERGDSAVYLCASSPTGTGGSNEQFFGPGTRLTVL.

This clone appeared a few times. This sequence joins TRBV4-2 and TRBJ1-4; the D is unclear. The V end was cut by 4 bases, the J end by 0 bases, with 12 bases between. The CDR3 consists of 16 residues. CDR1 is LGHNA, CDR2 YNFKEQ, per germline. Written as DNA, the CDR3 is TGTGCCAGCAGCCCCGAGCAGACAACAACTAATGAAAAACTGTTTTTT. It translates to CASSPEQTTTNEKLFF.

This clone was seen a handful of times. This rearrangement joins TRBV30 to TRBJ2-3; maybe TRBD2 (6 bases). The CDR3 extends over 10 amino acids. The germline CDR1 and CDR2 sequences are GTSNPN and SVGIG (reference sequence). Trimming removed 5 bases from V and 6 bases from J, with 6 bases in between. CDR3 amino acids: CAWAGDTQYF. CDR3 nucleotides: TGTGCCTGGGCGGGGGATACGCAGTATTTT.

V and J are TRBV28 and TRBJ1-6; 9 bases align to TRBD1. Germline V gene data show CDR1 as MDHEN and CDR2 as SYDVKM. The CDR3 length is 14 residues. With 6 bases clipped from V and 10 bases from J, the junction kept 7 bases outside the gene matches. The CDR3 is CASRQGQGGSPLHF. CDR3 DNA sequence: TGTGCCAGCAGGCAGGGACAGGGTGGGTCACCCCTCCACTTT.

V and J are TRBV27 and TRBJ1-4; TRBD1 is a possible D gene (6 bases). CDR1 is MNHEY, CDR2 SMNVEV, per germline (reference sequence). The CDR3 spans 14 residues. DNA of the CDR3: TGTGCGTGTTCCTCCAGGGGAACTAATGAAAAACTGTTTTTT. Encoded protein: CACSSRGTNEKLFF.

This clone has a handful of counts. The genes are TRBV30 and TRBJ2-1, with a possible D match to TRBD2 (6 bases). The CDR3 has 15 residues. V lost 1 base, J lost 0 bases, and 10 bases lay in between. CDR1 and CDR2 from the germline V gene are GTSNPN and SVGIG (reference sequence). The CDR3, as DNA: TGTGCCTGGAGTGCCGGCGGGAACTCCTACAATGAGCAGTTCTTC. It specifies CAWSAGGNSYNEQFF.

This clone occurred a few times. Other DNA sequences in this specimen translate into the identical CDR3. CDR3 sequence: CSASARDTQYF. The DNA of the CDR3 is TGCAGTGCTAGTGCGAGAGATACGCAGTATTTT. J is TRBJ2-3 and V is TRBV20-1; no clear D gene. Trimming cost V 3 bases and J 5 bases, with 6 bases left between them. Germline CDR1 DFQATT, CDR2 SNEGSKA (reference sequence). The CDR3 is 11 residues long.

The rearrangement joins TRBV28 to TRBJ1-1; the D gene is possibly TRBD1 (6 bases). CDR1 and CDR2 (germline): MDHEN, SYDVKM. CDR3 length: 14 residues. The germline V and J ends were trimmed by 10 bases and 6 bases, with 21 bases remaining between them. The CDR3 DNA sequence: TGTGCCACGATACGGAGGGGGGGAGTGCCTGAAGCTTTCTTT. Translated: CATIRRGGVPEAFF.

V gene TRBV10-3 combines with J gene TRBJ1-5, with no clear D. This CDR3 contains 13 residues. The germline V gene has CDR1 ENHRY and CDR2 SYGVKD. The germline V and J ends were trimmed by 6 bases and 4 bases, with 10 bases remaining between them. CDR3 protein: CAIRPGENQPQHF. CDR3 DNA: TGTGCCATCAGGCCCGGAGAGAATCAGCCCCAGCATTTT.

Only a few counts were recorded for this clone. The CDR3: CASSLWASGSRNEQFF. The CDR3 DNA reads TGCGCCAGCAGCTTGTGGGCGAGCGGGAGCCGTAATGAGCAGTTCTTC. The rearrangement joins TRBV5-1 to TRBJ2-1, with 8 bases that match TRBD2. Per the germline V gene, CDR1 is SGHRS and CDR2 is YFSETQ. The CDR3 consists of 16 residues. Trimming removed 1 base from V and 7 bases from J; junction bases left unmatched: 10. The full variable domain, its missing parts supplied by reference TRBV5-1 and TRBJ2-1, is KAGVTQTPRYLIKTRGQQVTLSCSPISGHRSVSWYQQTPGQGLQFLFEYFSETQRNKGNFPGRFSGRQFSNSRSEMNVSTLELGDSALYLCASSLWASGSRNEQFFGPGTRLTVL.